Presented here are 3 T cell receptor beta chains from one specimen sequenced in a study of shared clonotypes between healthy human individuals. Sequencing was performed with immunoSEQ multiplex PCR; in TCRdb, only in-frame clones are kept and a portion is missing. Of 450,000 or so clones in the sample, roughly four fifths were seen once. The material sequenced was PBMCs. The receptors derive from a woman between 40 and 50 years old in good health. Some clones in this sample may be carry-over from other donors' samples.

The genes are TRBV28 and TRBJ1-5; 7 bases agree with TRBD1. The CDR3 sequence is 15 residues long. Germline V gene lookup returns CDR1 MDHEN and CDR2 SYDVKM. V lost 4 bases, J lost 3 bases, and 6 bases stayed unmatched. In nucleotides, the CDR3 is TGTGCCAGCAGTTCAGGGGGTGGGGACAATCAGCCCCAGCATTTT. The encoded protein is CASSSGGGDNQPQHF.

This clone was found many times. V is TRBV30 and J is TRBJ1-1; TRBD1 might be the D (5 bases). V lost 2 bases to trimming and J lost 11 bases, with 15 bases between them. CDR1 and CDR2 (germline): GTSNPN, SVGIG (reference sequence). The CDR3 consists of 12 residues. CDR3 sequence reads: CAWSSDILDAFF. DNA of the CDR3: TGTGCCTGGAGTTCGGACATCCTTGATGCTTTCTTT. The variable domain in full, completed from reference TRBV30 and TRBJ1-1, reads SQTIHQWPATLVQPVGSPLSLECTVEGTSNPNLYWYRQAAGRGLQLLFYSVGIGQISSEVPQNLSASRPQDRQFILSSKKLLLSDSGFYLCAWSSDILDAFFGQGTRLTVV.

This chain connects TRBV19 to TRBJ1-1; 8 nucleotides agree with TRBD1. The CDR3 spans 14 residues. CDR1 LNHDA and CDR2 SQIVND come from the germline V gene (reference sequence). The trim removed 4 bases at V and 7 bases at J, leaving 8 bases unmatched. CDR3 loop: CASSTFRTGFEAFF. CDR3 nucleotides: TGTGCCAGTAGTACCTTTAGGACAGGGTTTGAAGCTTTCTTT. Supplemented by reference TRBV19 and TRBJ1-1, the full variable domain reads DGGITQSPKYLFRKEGQNVTLSCEQNLNHDAMYWYRQDPGQGLRLIYYSQIVNDFQKGDIAEGYSVSREKKESFPLTVTSAQKNPTAFYLCASSTFRTGFEAFFGQGTRLTVV.